These 20 T cell receptor beta chains were all obtained from the same sample, sequenced in a study of T-cell memory formation after mild COVID-19. TCRdb processed the 5' RACE reads anew with MiXCR; each CDR3 protein has one entry. The sample consists of some 410,000 distinct CDR3 sequences, 20% to 25% of them appearing once. The sequencing sample was made of PBMCs or a T cell subset sorted from them (not recorded which). The receptors derive from an adult woman who had mild COVID-19 (a few samples of this study predate the infection). Cell type and time point are not known.

There are many counts of this clonotype. V gene TRBV29-1 combines with J gene TRBJ2-7; TRBD2 aligns across 9 bases. CDR3 length: 14 amino acids. V gave up 6 bases and J gave up 2 bases; unmatched junction bases: 8. CDR1 is SQVTM, CDR2 ANQGSEA, per germline. CDR3 coding DNA: TGCAGCGTGAGAAGCGCGGGGGGGCCCTACGAGCAGTACTTC. It translates to CSVRSAGGPYEQYF.

The rearrangement uses TRBV7-9 and TRBJ2-1, with D perhaps TRBD1 or TRBD2 (5 bases each). The CDR3 length is 15 residues. Deletions cut 5 bases from V and 4 bases from J, with 15 bases between. Looked up from germline, CDR1 is SEHNR and CDR2 is FQNEAQ (reference sequence). The CDR3 reads CASSEVSWGYNEQFF. The DNA of the CDR3 is TGTGCCAGCAGCGAAGTATCCTGGGGGTACAATGAGCAGTTCTTC.

V gene TRBV7-2 combines with J gene TRBJ1-2, with D maybe TRBD1 (6 bases). Germline values: CDR1 SGHTA, CDR2 FQGNSA. This CDR3 comprises 15 residues. V was clipped by 4 bases and J by 4 bases, with 16 bases between them. CDR3: CASSSYRDLSYGYTF. The CDR3 DNA reads as TGTGCCAGCAGCTCCTACAGGGATTTGAGCTATGGCTACACCTTC.

This clonotype came up a few times. The V call is TRBV9, the J call TRBJ2-3, with D tentatively TRBD1 (6 bases). The V gene's germline CDR1 is SGDLS and CDR2 YYNGEE. V lost 2 bases and J lost 3, with 13 bases in between. The CDR3 totals 15 residues. This chain's CDR3 is CASSVAPQGTDTQYF. For the CDR3, the DNA is TGTGCCAGCAGCGTCGCCCCCCAGGGGACAGATACGCAGTATTTT.

This chain connects TRBV7-9 to TRBJ1-5, with a weak D call TRBD1 (6 bases). Deletions cut 3 bases from V and 0 bases from J, with 15 bases between. Germline V CDR1 and CDR2: SEHNR, FQNEAQ (reference sequence). The CDR3 runs to 17 residues. CDR3: CASSLGGRAGSNQPQHF. The CDR3 DNA follows: TGTGCCAGCAGCTTGGGGGGGCGAGCGGGTAGCAATCAGCCCCAGCATTTT.

In this sample, this clonotype turned up a few times. The rearrangement uses TRBV4-2 and TRBJ1-1; 8 nucleotides line up with TRBD1. J gave up 2 bases and V 6 bases, and 5 bases lay outside the gene matches. CDR1 LGHNA and CDR2 YNFKEQ come from the germline V gene. CDR3 length equals 14 residues. The CDR3: CASRTGVENTEAFF. The CDR3, as DNA: TGTGCCAGCAGGACAGGGGTGGAAAACACTGAAGCTTTCTTT.

V is TRBV3-1 and J is TRBJ2-7; the D gene is possibly TRBD2 (6 bases). This CDR3 has 15 residues. V gave up 1 base and J gave up 0 bases, with 10 bases separating them. Germline V lookup: CDR1 LGHDT, CDR2 YNNKEL (reference sequence). This CDR3 is CASSQGGVSSYEQYF. In nucleotides, the CDR3 is TGTGCCAGCAGCCAAGGCGGGGTCAGCTCCTACGAGCAGTACTTC.

This chain's CDR3 is CASSSLAGGPTDTQYF. As DNA, the CDR3 is TGTGCCAGCAGCTCCTTAGCGGGAGGGCCTACAGATACGCAGTATTTT. The chain employs TRBV7-9 and TRBJ2-3; 11 nucleotides match TRBD2. CDR3 length equals 16 residues. Germline CDR1 reads SEHNR; CDR2 reads FQNEAQ (reference sequence). V lost 4 bases and J lost 3; bases outside the gene matches: 6.

The J gene is TRBJ2-7, the V gene TRBV27; D is perhaps TRBD1 (5 bases). Germline-derived CDR1 and CDR2 are MNHEY and SMNVEV (reference sequence). The V end was cut by 3 bases, the J end by 4 bases, with 7 bases between. This CDR3 region has 12 residues. CDR3 sequence: CASSFKGYEQYF. The CDR3 DNA reads as TGTGCCAGCAGTTTTAAGGGGTACGAGCAGTACTTC.

This chain links TRBV20-1 with TRBJ2-1; 8 bases line up with TRBD2. The junction had 16 bases not matched to a gene; V was cut back by 3 bases and J by 0 bases. CDR3 length: 19 residues. Germline values: CDR1 DFQATT, CDR2 SNEGSKA (reference sequence). CDR3 loop: CSARETSVGSLSSYNEQFF. CDR3 coding DNA: TGCAGTGCTAGGGAGACTAGCGTCGGCTCTTTGAGCTCCTACAATGAGCAGTTCTTC.

This clonotype was seen more than once but under ten times. The chain couples TRBV20-1 to TRBJ2-1; 11 bases agree with TRBD2. Unmatched junction bases numbered 8, after V lost 1 base and J lost 0 bases. The germline CDR1 and CDR2 sequences are DFQATT and SNEGSKA (reference sequence). This CDR3 has 18 amino acids. CDR3 nucleotides: TGCAGTGCTAGAGCTTTTACTAGCGGGGGTCTCTCCTACAATGAGCAGTTCTTC. Protein sequence: CSARAFTSGGLSYNEQFF.

The rearrangement joins TRBV20-1 to TRBJ2-7; D is ambiguous. The CDR3 covers 14 residues. Germline values: CDR1 DFQATT, CDR2 SNEGSKA (reference sequence). Trimming took 3 bases from V and 7 from J, leaving 19 bases between them. The CDR3 DNA follows: TGCAGTGCTAGCCCCGAATTAAGGCTAGGGGAGCAGTACTTC. This sequence encodes CSASPELRLGEQYF.

The chain carries TRBV4-3 and TRBJ1-2; 9 bases are a match to TRBD1. Germline loops: CDR1 LGHNA, CDR2 YSLEER. V was clipped by 4 bases and J by 6 bases; unmatched bases: 9. The CDR3 sequence is 15 residues long. The CDR3 spells CASSRLLTGGDGYTF. The DNA for the CDR3 is TGCGCCAGCAGCCGGTTGCTAACAGGGGGCGATGGCTACACCTTC.

The CDR3 spells CASSPRAGSGELFF. For the CDR3, the DNA is TGTGCCAGCAGCCCCCGGGCGGGGTCCGGGGAGCTGTTTTTT. The V gene is TRBV7-9, the J gene TRBJ2-2, with a tentative D call TRBD2 (6 bases). CDR1 and CDR2 from the germline V gene are SEHNR and FQNEAQ (reference sequence). CDR3 length: 14 residues. Trimming cost V 5 bases and J 6 bases, with 13 bases left between them.

The table lists this clonotype with many counts. This chain uses TRBV12-3 or TRBV12-4 with TRBJ1-5; D is possibly TRBD1 (5 bases). The CDR3 totals 14 residues. V was clipped by 6 bases and J by 6 bases, with 15 bases between them. The chain's CDR3 is CASSPGTGSQPQHF. The CDR3 DNA reads TGTGCCAGCAGCCCGGGGACCGGGAGTCAGCCCCAGCATTTT.

This clonotype occurred once. This chain connects TRBV15 to TRBJ2-7; TRBD1 is a possible D gene (5 bases). Germline loops: CDR1 LNHNV, CDR2 YYDKDF (reference sequence). This CDR3 has 14 residues. The V gene lost 1 base and the J gene lost 0 bases, with 7 bases spanning the gap. The CDR3 protein is CATSRGQISYEQYF. Written as DNA, the CDR3 is TGTGCCACCAGCAGAGGACAGATCTCCTACGAGCAGTACTTC.

This clonotype was counted between two and nine times. The chain is built from TRBV4-1 and TRBJ2-2, with 12 bases aligning to TRBD2. In germline, CDR1 is MGHRA, CDR2 YSYEKL. Trimming cost V 5 bases and J 6 bases; bases outside gene matches: 4. This CDR3 spans 15 amino acids. The CDR3 loop is CASSTGTSGPGELFF. DNA of the CDR3: TGCGCCAGCAGCACCGGGACTAGCGGGCCCGGGGAGCTGTTTTTT.

In its sample, this clonotype was seen a few times. V and J are TRBV14 and TRBJ1-1, with D possibly matching TRBD1 (6 bases). CDR3 length: 15 residues. Germline CDR1 reads SGHDN; CDR2 reads FVKESK. Trimming left V 3 bases short and J 3 bases short, with 14 bases between. The CDR3 protein is CASSHPTGRYTEAFF. CDR3 coding DNA: TGTGCCAGCAGCCACCCGACAGGTCGATACACTGAAGCTTTCTTT.

V usage is TRBV4-3 and J usage is TRBJ2-7; TRBD1 is a possible D gene (5 bases). Germline CDR1 and CDR2: LGHNA and YSLEER. The CDR3 extends over 16 amino acids. Trimming pared 0 bases from V and 4 bases from J, leaving 16 bases between. The CDR3 DNA reads as TGCGCCAGCAGCCAAGATCCAACAGGCCCACTGTACGAGCAGTACTTC. Its protein product is CASSQDPTGPLYEQYF.

Worth noting for this clonotype: A clone one base away is much larger, so this may be a read error. The J gene is TRBJ2-6, the V gene TRBV6-5; D is unclear. Germline loops: CDR1 MNHEY, CDR2 SVGAGI. There are 13 residues in the CDR3. Trimming left V 6 bases short and J 0 bases short, with 3 bases between. CDR3 protein: CASRTSGANVLTF. The CDR3 region has the DNA TGTGCCAGCAGGACCTCTGGGGCCAACGTCCTGACTTTC.